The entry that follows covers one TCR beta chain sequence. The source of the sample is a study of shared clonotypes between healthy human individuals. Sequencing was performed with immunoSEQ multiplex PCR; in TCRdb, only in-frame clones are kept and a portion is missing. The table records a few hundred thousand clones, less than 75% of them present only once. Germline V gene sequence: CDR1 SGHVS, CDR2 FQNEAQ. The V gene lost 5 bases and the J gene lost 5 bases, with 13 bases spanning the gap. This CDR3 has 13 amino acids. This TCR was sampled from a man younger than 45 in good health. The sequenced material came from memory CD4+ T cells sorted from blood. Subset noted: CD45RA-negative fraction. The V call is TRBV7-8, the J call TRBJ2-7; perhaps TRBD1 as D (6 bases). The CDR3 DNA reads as TGTGCCAGCAGCCTCGACAGGACCCACGAGCAGTACTTC. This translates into CASSLDRTHEQYF.